One sample yielded the 16 T cell receptor beta chains listed below, sequenced in a study of cytomegalovirus exposure and HLA in healthy donors. Sequencing was performed with immunoSEQ multiplex PCR; in TCRdb, only in-frame clones are kept and a portion is missing. The data hold 150,000 to 200,000 clones, with about 80% observed a single time. Sequenced material: PBMCs. These TCRs come from a woman aged 18-30 years in good health and CMV-seropositive.

This chain connects TRBV6-1 to TRBJ2-7; D not resolved. The CDR3 is made up of 12 amino acids. Trimming removed 6 bases from V and 3 bases from J, with 9 bases in between. The germline CDR1 and CDR2 sequences are MNHNS and SASEGT. CDR3 nucleotides: TGTGCCAGCAGGCGGAAAAACTACGAGCAGTACTTC. It translates to CASRRKNYEQYF.

This clone has just one count. The chain combines TRBV6-1 with TRBJ2-2, with 10 bases aligning to TRBD2. The germline gives CDR1 MNHNS, CDR2 SASEGT. This CDR3 is 14 amino acids long. V gave up 8 bases and J gave up 6 bases; unmatched junction bases: 6. The CDR3 here is CASLIAGGAGELFF. The CDR3 DNA reads as TGTGCCAGCTTGATAGCGGGGGGCGCCGGGGAGCTGTTTTTT.

This chain links TRBV7-8 with TRBJ1-4; D gene ambiguous. Germline CDR1 reads SGHVS; CDR2 reads FQNEAQ. Trimming removed 5 bases from V and 0 bases from J, with 13 bases in between. The CDR3 is 16 residues long. CDR3 loop: CASSLAYFATNEKLFF. CDR3 bases: TGTGCCAGCAGCCTCGCGTATTTTGCAACTAATGAAAAACTGTTTTTT.

This rearrangement joins TRBV6-5 to TRBJ2-1; D is possibly TRBD2 (6 bases). This CDR3 contains 13 residues. Germline V lookup: CDR1 MNHEY, CDR2 SVGAGI. V lost 2 bases to trimming and J lost 4 bases, with 6 bases between them. The CDR3 region is CASSYAGYNEQFF. CDR3 sequence (DNA): TGTGCCAGCAGTTACGCGGGGTACAATGAGCAGTTCTTC.

The chain couples TRBV11-2 to TRBJ1-1, with D perhaps TRBD1 (6 bases). This CDR3 is 13 amino acids long. Trimming shortened V by 5 bases and J by 5 bases, and 12 bases separated the two germline ends. Looked up from germline, CDR1 is SGHAT and CDR2 is FQNNGV. This CDR3 is CASSHRVGTEAFF. Written as DNA, the CDR3 is TGTGCCAGCAGCCACAGGGTCGGAACTGAAGCTTTCTTT.

The V gene is TRBV18, the J gene TRBJ2-7; D not resolved. Per germline, CDR1 KGHSH and CDR2 LQKENI. The CDR3 consists of 12 residues. V was trimmed by 3 bases and J by 5 bases, leaving 8 bases between them. The CDR3 sequence: CASSPSTDEQYF. For the CDR3, the DNA is TGTGCCAGCTCACCCAGTACCGACGAGCAGTACTTC.

This sequence joins TRBV5-1 and TRBJ1-2; tentatively, D is TRBD1 (6 bases). CDR3 length: 13 residues. V lost 4 bases to trimming and J lost 8 bases, with 15 bases between them. The V gene's germline CDR1 is SGHRS and CDR2 YFSETQ. As DNA, the CDR3 is TGCGCCAGCAGCAACAACAGGGTCGAGGGCTACACCTTC. Its protein product is CASSNNRVEGYTF.

CDR3 region: CASSARTDHNSPLHF. CDR3 bases: TGTGCCAGCAGCGCTCGGACAGATCATAATTCACCCCTCCACTTT. This sequence joins TRBV9 and TRBJ1-6, with D perhaps matching TRBD1 (6 bases). The CDR3 is 15 amino acids. Trimming shortened V by 3 bases and J by 5 bases, and 12 bases separated the two germline ends. CDR1 SGDLS and CDR2 YYNGEE come from the germline V gene.

V is TRBV9 and J is TRBJ2-1, with D possibly matching TRBD2 (6 bases). The CDR3 contains 15 residues. CDR1 is SGDLS and CDR2 is YYNGEE in the germline V gene. V lost 4 bases and J lost 6, with 17 bases in between. The CDR3 DNA reads TGTGCCAGCAGCATACCGGGACTTGGGTCCAATGAGCAGTTCTTC. Translated, it gives CASSIPGLGSNEQFF.

The chain carries TRBV29-1 and TRBJ2-7; D is possibly TRBD2 (6 bases). Germline V gene data show CDR1 as SQVTM and CDR2 as ANQGSEA. V was trimmed by 2 bases and J by 6 bases, leaving 11 bases between them. The CDR3 consists of 12 residues. The CDR3 DNA sequence: TGCAGCGTTGAATTGGAGGGGCGCGAGCAGTACTTC. Protein: CSVELEGREQYF.

This chain links TRBV10-3 with TRBJ1-2; D remains ambiguous. Per the germline V gene, CDR1 is ENHRY and CDR2 is SYGVKD. This CDR3 has 15 residues. Trimming removed 2 bases at V and 0 bases at J, with 10 bases between. This CDR3 reads CAISEPADSNYGYTF. The CDR3 DNA sequence: TGTGCCATCAGTGAGCCCGCGGATTCTAACTATGGCTACACCTTC.

The V call is TRBV10-2, the J call TRBJ2-6, with a tentative D call TRBD1 (5 bases). V lost 5 bases to trimming and J lost 5 bases, with 13 bases between them. The CDR3 has 15 residues. Germline V gene lookup returns CDR1 WSHSY and CDR2 SAAADI. CDR3 bases: TGCGCCAGCAGTATAGGGGTGGATAGGGCCAACGTCCTGACTTTC. Protein product: CASSIGVDRANVLTF.

The chain has TRBV5-8 and TRBJ1-6; possible D gene TRBD1, 6 bases. CDR1 is SGHTS, CDR2 YDEGEE, per germline. This CDR3 region has 15 residues. V lost 4 bases, J lost 8 bases, and 16 bases lay in between. DNA of the CDR3: TGTGCCAGCAGCCTAAGGGGTGCAGGGGATTCACCCCTCCACTTT. Its protein product is CASSLRGAGDSPLHF.

The CDR3 region has the DNA TGTGCCAGCAGCTTACCAGGGTCGCCAACCTATGGCTACACCTTC. This sequence encodes CASSLPGSPTYGYTF. The chain carries TRBV7-9 and TRBJ1-2; perhaps TRBD1 as D (5 bases). This CDR3 spans 15 amino acids. The germline CDR1 and CDR2 sequences are SEHNR and FQNEAQ (reference sequence). Trimming removed 2 bases from V and 4 bases from J, with 14 bases in between.

The chain joins TRBV6-1 to TRBJ2-6; D unclear. Trimming took off 8 bases at V and 1 base at J, with 9 bases between the two ends. Germline CDR1 is MNHNS and CDR2 is SASEGT. The CDR3 has 14 residues. The CDR3 coding sequence is TGTGCCAGCCAGATTGTATCTGGGGCCAACGTCCTGACTTTC. Protein product: CASQIVSGANVLTF.

V is TRBV29-1 and J is TRBJ2-5, with TRBD1 matching over 9 bases. CDR1 SQVTM and CDR2 ANQGSEA come from the germline V gene. The CDR3 length is 14 residues. V trimming: 7 bases; J trimming: 5 bases; junction bases outside the gene matches: 11. This chain's CDR3 is CSARGTGSGETQYF. CDR3 DNA: TGCAGCGCGAGGGGGACAGGGTCTGGTGAGACCCAGTACTTC. The full variable domain, with the rest looked up from reference TRBV29-1 and TRBJ2-5, is SAVISQKPSRDICQRGTSLTIQCQVDSQVTMMFWYRQQPGQSLTLIATANQGSEATYESGFVIDKFPISRPNLTFSTLTVSNMSPEDSSIYLCSARGTGSGETQYFGPGTRLLVL.